The 6 T cell receptor beta chains below were found in one sample sequenced in a study of blood T cells in healthy people across ages (dated by TCRdb to about 2015). The method was 5' RACE. Reads for this sample came from an Illumina HiSeq 2500. A second roughly 6 to 12 cycle PCR used a sample-barcoded 5' primer and a J-beta primer mix. The public reads were reanalyzed by TCRdb: fastp trimming at Q25, MiXCR alignment, in-frame beta chains only. One record per CDR3 amino acid sequence lists the most common genes and DNA. The table for this sample lists approximately 1,000,000 distinct CDR3 sequences; 40% to 50% of them were counted only once. Of the sample, over 15% falls within the top ten clones. The specimen was blood. The receptors were gathered from an older woman in good health.

This clonotype was observed a handful of times. This sequence joins TRBV7-9 and TRBJ2-2, with D tentatively TRBD2 (5 bases). V was trimmed by 5 bases and J by 6 bases, leaving 10 bases between them. The CDR3 totals 13 residues. Germline V gene lookup returns CDR1 SEHNR and CDR2 FQNEAQ (reference sequence). This CDR3 is CASSQSEAGELFF. The CDR3 coding sequence is TGTGCCAGCAGCCAGTCGGAGGCCGGGGAGCTGTTTTTT.

The sample holds a few counts of this clonotype. The V call is TRBV7-2, the J call TRBJ2-7, with D possibly TRBD1 on 6 matching bases. The last part of the DNA fits TRBJ2-5 better; the J call may be wrong. The CDR3 totals 16 residues. CDR1 and CDR2 (germline): SGHTA, FQGNSA. In DNA form, the CDR3 reads TGTGCCAGCAGCTTAGGAGGGCAGGGGCGGAGAGAGACCCAGTACTTC. It translates to CASSLGGQGRRETQYF.

This clonotype came up a few times. V is TRBV12-3 or TRBV12-4 and J is TRBJ2-3; 10 nucleotides match TRBD2. V lost 3 bases, J lost 5 bases, and 2 bases stayed unmatched. The CDR3 spans 14 residues. CDR3 sequence: CASSFRTSGDTQYF. CDR3 nucleotide sequence: TGTGCCAGCAGTTTCCGGACTAGCGGAGATACGCAGTATTTT.

This clonotype was recorded a few times. This CDR3 reads CSVLVAGAYEQYF. As DNA, the CDR3 is TGCAGCGTTTTAGTCGCAGGGGCCTACGAGCAGTACTTC. The chain combines TRBV29-1 with TRBJ2-7, with D maybe TRBD1 (6 bases). V was trimmed by 5 bases and J by 2 bases, leaving 13 bases between them. The CDR3 covers 13 residues. Looked up from germline, CDR1 is SQVTM and CDR2 is ANQGSEA.

This chain connects TRBV4-1 to TRBJ1-5; possible D gene TRBD1, 6 bases. The CDR3 spans 16 residues. Germline assignment: CDR1 MGHRA and CDR2 YSYEKL. Trimming removed 6 bases from V and 3 bases from J, with 18 bases in between. This chain's CDR3 is CASRRTEDGDNQPQHF. In nucleotides, the CDR3 is TGCGCCAGCAGGCGGACAGAGGACGGTGACAATCAGCCCCAGCATTTT.

This clonotype has more than one count but fewer than ten. This sequence joins TRBV20-1 and TRBJ2-7, with 7 bases aligning to TRBD2. Germline CDR1 reads DFQATT; CDR2 reads SNEGSKA (reference sequence). The CDR3 has 15 amino acids. The V gene end was trimmed by 3 bases and the J gene end by 7 bases; junction bases not matched to a gene: 15. In DNA form, the CDR3 reads TGCAGTGCTAGTGTACTCCGGGACTATCTGGATGAGCAGTACTTC. This encodes CSASVLRDYLDEQYF.